The 9 T cell receptor beta chains below come from one sample, sequenced in a study of blood T cell repertoires in COVID-19. This table comes from immunoSEQ multiplex PCR, and its TCRdb copy is limited to in-frame clones, with some not included. The table lists 50,000 to 70,000 clones, around 90% of them singletons, with about 9.7% in the top ten. The specimen was peripheral blood. The source is a woman aged 80 or older with active COVID-19.

CDR3 nucleotide sequence: TGTGCCAGCAGCTTTCCTTCCGACAGAACAAACACTGAAGCTTTCTTT. This gives the protein CASSFPSDRTNTEAFF. This chain links TRBV7-9 with TRBJ1-1, with D tentatively TRBD1 (5 bases). Germline V gene data show CDR1 as SEHNR and CDR2 as FQNEAQ (reference sequence). This CDR3 comprises 16 residues. The V and J ends lost 3 bases and 2 bases respectively, with 16 bases between them.

The rearrangement uses TRBV6-5 and TRBJ1-4, with D possibly being TRBD1 (5 bases). The CDR3 consists of 15 residues. V was pared by 5 bases and J by 0 bases, with 10 bases between. The germline gives CDR1 MNHEY, CDR2 SVGAGI. The CDR3 DNA reads as TGTGCCAGCAGTCCCGGGGGTGCAACTAATGAAAAACTGTTTTTT. Translated: CASSPGGATNEKLFF.

This clone was seen once. The chain employs TRBV6-2 or TRBV6-3 and TRBJ2-5, with 11 positions matching TRBD2. CDR1 is MNHEY, CDR2 SVGEGT, per germline. The CDR3 is 16 residues long. With 5 bases clipped from V and 5 bases from J, the junction kept 10 bases outside the gene matches. The CDR3 DNA reads as TGTGCCAGCAGTGGACGGCTAGCGGGAGGCGGGGAGACCCAGTACTTC. It is translated as CASSGRLAGGGETQYF.

CDR3 nucleotides: TGTGCCAGCAGTGATAGGCGGGGTACCTACGAGCAGTACTTC. This gives the protein CASSDRRGTYEQYF. The V call is TRBV2, the J call TRBJ2-7; a weak D match, TRBD2 (6 bases). This CDR3 comprises 14 residues. V was clipped by 3 bases and J by 2 bases, with 11 bases between them. Germline-derived CDR1 and CDR2 are SNHLY and FYNNEI.

By frequency in the sample, this clone is medium-sized. V and J are TRBV27 and TRBJ2-1; D remains ambiguous. Germline CDR1 is MNHEY and CDR2 is SMNVEV (reference sequence). V was pared by 6 bases and J by 4 bases, with 22 bases between. CDR3 length: 17 residues. DNA for the CDR3: TGTGCCAGCAGCGTCCTCGGCGGTCCGCTCGGTTACAATGAGCAGTTCTTC. As protein: CASSVLGGPLGYNEQFF.

This sequence joins TRBV19 and TRBJ2-1; tentatively, D is TRBD1 (5 bases). CDR1 and CDR2 from the germline V gene are LNHDA and SQIVND (reference sequence). Trimming removed 3 bases at V and 10 bases at J, with 7 bases between. The CDR3 has 11 amino acids. In DNA form, the CDR3 reads TGTGCCAGTAGTATCCGGACAGAGCAGTTCTTC. The encoded protein is CASSIRTEQFF.

V is TRBV10-3 and J is TRBJ1-1; 8 bases are a match to TRBD1. This CDR3 has 13 residues. After removal of 11 bases from V and 4 bases from J, the junction contained 9 bases not matched to a gene. Germline-derived CDR1 and CDR2 are ENHRY and SYGVKD. The CDR3 loop reads CAAIGQGGTEAFF. In DNA, the CDR3 is TGTGCCGCCATTGGACAGGGCGGCACTGAAGCTTTCTTT.

The chain is built from TRBV2 and TRBJ1-3; maybe TRBD1 (6 bases). Germline V gene sequence: CDR1 SNHLY, CDR2 FYNNEI. CDR3 length: 14 amino acids. Trimming pared 6 bases from V and 1 base from J, leaving 10 bases between. The CDR3 sequence: CASSVDSSGNTIYF. Written as DNA, the CDR3 is TGTGCCAGCAGCGTGGACAGTTCTGGAAACACCATATATTTT.

The chain uses TRBV5-5 and TRBJ2-6, with D perhaps matching TRBD1 (7 bases). The CDR3 runs 18 residues. V lost 4 bases to trimming and J lost 2 bases, with 19 bases between them. The germline CDR1 and CDR2 sequences are SGHKS and YYEKEE (reference sequence). CDR3: CASSDYRGLRTGANVLTF. The CDR3 DNA follows: TGTGCCAGCAGCGACTACAGGGGACTCAGGACTGGGGCCAACGTCCTGACTTTC. Together with reference TRBV5-5 and TRBJ2-6, the CDR3 gives the full variable domain: DAGVTQSPTHLIKTRGQQVTLRCSPISGHKSVSWYQQVLGQGPQFIFQYYEKEERGRGNFPDRFSARQFPNYSSELNVNALLLGDSALYLCASSDYRGLRTGANVLTFGAGSRLTVL.